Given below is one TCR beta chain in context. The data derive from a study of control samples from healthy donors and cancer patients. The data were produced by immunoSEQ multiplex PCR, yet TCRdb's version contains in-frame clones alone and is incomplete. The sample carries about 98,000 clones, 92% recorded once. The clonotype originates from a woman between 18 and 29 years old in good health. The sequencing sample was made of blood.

The CDR3 loop is CASSASPWEYNYGYTF. CDR3 DNA sequence: TGTGCCAGCAGCGCATCCCCCTGGGAGTATAACTATGGCTACACCTTC. This chain connects TRBV9 to TRBJ1-2; D call uncertain. The CDR3 has 16 amino acids. From germline, CDR1 is SGDLS and CDR2 YYNGEE. Trimming shortened V by 3 bases and J by 1 base, and 16 bases separated the two germline ends.